Listed below are T cell receptor beta chains from one sample, sequenced in a study of patients and donors after allogeneic stem cell transplantation. TCRdb re-called the RT-PCR reads with MiXCR, one entry per CDR3 protein. Altogether roughly 940,000 distinct CDR3 sequences are present, roughly 18% being singletons, with the ten largest covering 5% to 6.5%. The material sequenced was blood, either unsorted or a sorted T cell fraction (not recorded which). Receptor source: a human donor who was either an allogeneic HSCT recipient or a stem cell or donor lymphocyte infusion donor (not recorded which). It is not recorded whose cells these are; they may come from a transplant donor. Both conserved end residues are part of each CDR3. The D gene is left open where the match is weak. Some rows have no size entry. The others give once, few or many, or a class for an expanded clone.

j_gene | abundance | v_gene | d_gene | CDR3nt | CDR3aa
TRBJ2-1 | NA | TRBV11-2 | NA | TGTGCCAGCAGCTTCCGACGAGGACTGCGCTGGCCGCAGTTCTTC | CASSFRRGLRWPQFF
TRBJ2-5 | many | TRBV10-3 | NA | TGTGCCATCAGTGCGGGGGCCACGATACAACAAGAGACCCAGTACTTC | CAISAGATIQQETQYF
TRBJ2-7 | few | TRBV5-1 | TRBD2 | TGCGCCAGCGCTGACCCGGGAGGAACCTACGAGCAGTACTTC | CASADPGGTYEQYF
TRBJ2-7 | NA | TRBV20-1 | TRBD2 | TGCAGTGCTAGAGATTATCGGGGGGGCTACGAGCAGTACTTC | CSARDYRGGYEQYF
TRBJ2-3 | NA | TRBV6-1 | TRBD2 | TGTGCCAGCAGAGATATAGCGGGAGGAACAGATACGCAGTATTTT | CASRDIAGGTDTQYF
TRBJ2-6 | many | TRBV12-3/TRBV12-4 | NA | TGTGCCAGCAGTTTATTATCCTCTGGGGCCAACGTCCTGACTTTC | CASSLLSSGANVLTF
TRBJ1-1 | few | TRBV7-3 | NA | TGTGCCAGCAGCCGAGACTCGGGATTCACTGAAGCTTTCTTT | CASSRDSGFTEAFF
TRBJ2-5 | many | TRBV12-3/TRBV12-4 | TRBD2 | TGTGCCAGCAGCAAAGGCCTAGCGGGAGCACAAGAGACCCAGTACTTC | CASSKGLAGAQETQYF
TRBJ1-1 | NA | TRBV27 | NA | TGTGCCAGCAGTTCAAGACAAGGCACGAACACTGAAGCTTTCTTT | CASSSRQGTNTEAFF
TRBJ2-1 | NA | TRBV7-9 | NA | TGTGCCAGCAGCCAGAGACAGTACAATGAGCAGTTCTTC | CASSQRQYNEQFF
TRBJ1-1 | NA | TRBV5-1 | NA | TGCGCCAGCATCCTGAAGGCAGGGACCACTGAAGCTTTCTTT | CASILKAGTTEAFF
TRBJ1-5 | few | TRBV20-1 | NA | TGCAGTGCTCGCTCAGGGGAAAGCAGCAATCAGCCCCAGCATTTT | CSARSGESSNQPQHF
TRBJ2-2 | few | TRBV7-2 | TRBD1 | TGTGCCAGCAGCCATGGGACAGGGGGCACCGGGGAGCTGTTTTTT | CASSHGTGGTGELFF
TRBJ2-1 | few | TRBV24-1 | NA | TGTGCCACCAGTGCGGGTTTTACGGCGAGGGATGAGCAGTTCTTC | CATSAGFTARDEQFF
TRBJ2-7 | few | TRBV7-9 | TRBD1 | TGTGCCAGCAGCTCGCCGGACAGGGGCTACGAGCAGTACTTC | CASSSPDRGYEQYF
TRBJ2-1 | NA | TRBV3-1 | NA | TGTGCCAGCAGCCAACTCGGGGGTAACAATGAGCAGTTCTTC | CASSQLGGNNEQFF
TRBJ2-7 | NA | TRBV5-1 | TRBD2 | TGCGCCAGCAGCCCCCCGGGACTAGCGGGAGTTGACGAGTACTTC | CASSPPGLAGVDEYF
TRBJ2-7 | NA | TRBV6-2/TRBV6-3 | TRBD2 | TGTGCCAGCCGGGAAGCGGGGAGCTCCTACGAGCAGTACTTC | CASREAGSSYEQYF
TRBJ1-2 | NA | TRBV5-1 | TRBD1 | TGCGCCAGCAGCTTGGATCTCCCGACAGGGGGGAGAAGCTATGGCTACACCTTC | CASSLDLPTGGRSYGYTF
TRBJ1-6 | few | TRBV9 | NA | TGTGCCAGCAGCGTAGGTGGCAGCCCCTATAATTCACCCCTCCACTTT | CASSVGGSPYNSPLHF
TRBJ2-3 | few | TRBV20-1 | TRBD2 | TGCAGTGCTCGGGGGGGGCACGGCGGGACGATACTGACAGATACGCAGTATTTT | CSARGGHGGTILTDTQYF
TRBJ2-5 | NA | TRBV29-1 | NA | TGCAGCGTTCTCGATTGGCAAGAGACCCAGTACTTC | CSVLDWQETQYF
TRBJ1-1 | NA | TRBV5-1 | NA | TGCGCCAGCAGCTTGATGACGGGTGCGAACACTGAAGCTTTCTTT | CASSLMTGANTEAFF
TRBJ2-7 | few | TRBV5-5 | TRBD2 | TGTGCCAGCAGCCCCGGGACTAGCGGGATAGCGCAGTACTTC | CASSPGTSGIAQYF
TRBJ1-2 | many | TRBV12-3/TRBV12-4 | NA | TGTGCCAGCACTCTAGCCCTTGACTATGGCTACACCTTC | CASTLALDYGYTF
TRBJ2-1 | NA | TRBV12-3/TRBV12-4 | TRBD2 | TGTGCCAGCAGTCTTCCGGGACTAGGCTTATACAATGAGCAGTTCTTC | CASSLPGLGLYNEQFF
TRBJ2-7 | NA | TRBV7-9 | TRBD1 | TGTGCCAGCAGCTTATTTGCTGGGACAGGTGGGGCCTACGAGCAGTACTTC | CASSLFAGTGGAYEQYF
TRBJ2-3 | NA | TRBV6-1 | TRBD2 | TGTGCCAGCACCCCCGGGGGGGGGCAATTAGATACGCAGTATTTT | CASTPGGGQLDTQYF
TRBJ1-2 | once | TRBV6-5 | NA | TGTGCCAGCAGTTACACGGGCGGAGGACTTTCGGGTGGCTACACCTTC | CASSYTGGGLSGGYTF
TRBJ1-5 | NA | TRBV7-2 | NA | TGTGCCAGCAGCTTAGTGGGGCAGCCCCAGCGTTTT | CASSLVGQPQRF
TRBJ2-1 | few | TRBV5-1 | NA | TGCGCCAGCAGCGGAGGGGTGAGCTCCTACAATGAGCAGTTCTTC | CASSGGVSSYNEQFF
TRBJ1-5 | few | TRBV2 | NA | TGTGCCAGCAGGAGAGGGGGGCCTAGCAATCAGCCCCAGCATTTT | CASRRGGPSNQPQHF
TRBJ2-5 | few | TRBV9 | TRBD1 | TGTGCCAGCAGCGTAGGCCGTGATCAGGGGGCGCCGGTGGAGACCCAGTACTTC | CASSVGRDQGAPVETQYF
TRBJ2-2 | NA | TRBV4-1 | TRBD1 | TGCGCCAGCAGCCAAGGACCAGAAAGGGGGCCCGGGGAGCTGTTTTTT | CASSQGPERGPGELFF
TRBJ2-3 | few | TRBV6-5 | NA | TGTGCCAGCAGTTACCGACAGGGAGGAGATAAAGATACGCAGTATTTT | CASSYRQGGDKDTQYF
TRBJ2-4 | NA | TRBV27 | NA | TGTGCCAGCAGTCCTTCGGGCAGGGGAGAAAACATTCAGTACTTC | CASSPSGRGENIQYF
TRBJ1-1 | few | TRBV3-1 | NA | TGTGCCAGCAGCTTGACGGTACACTTTGAAGCTTTCTTT | CASSLTVHFEAFF
TRBJ2-5 | many | TRBV20-1 | NA | TGCAGTGCTCGTTCTGGGCCGGGTGAAGAGACCCAGTACTTC | CSARSGPGEETQYF
TRBJ2-7 | NA | TRBV29-1 | TRBD2 | TGCAGCGTGATGGGGGGGACTACCTACGAGCAGTACTTC | CSVMGGTTYEQYF
TRBJ2-7 | few | TRBV12-3/TRBV12-4 | NA | TGTGCCAGCAGAACCACAGGGAGCTACGAGCAGTACTTC | CASRTTGSYEQYF
TRBJ2-7 | NA | TRBV9 | TRBD1 | TGTGCCAGCAGCGTAGGGGGACAGGGGGCGCGTGAGCAGTACTTC | CASSVGGQGAREQYF
TRBJ2-1 | few | TRBV5-1 | NA | TGCGCCAGCAGCTTAGGGAAGGATGAGCAGTTCTTC | CASSLGKDEQFF
TRBJ2-3 | few | TRBV7-2 | NA | TGTGCCAGCAGCGGGGGATTTAGCACAGATACGCAGTATTTT | CASSGGFSTDTQYF
TRBJ1-1 | many | TRBV15 | NA | TGTGCCACCAGCAGAGGGTTGAACACTGAAGCTTTCTTT | CATSRGLNTEAFF
TRBJ2-5 | NA | TRBV3-1 | NA | TGTGCCAGCAGCCAAGTTTTCCGGCGGACCCCCCAAGAGACCCAGTACTTC | CASSQVFRRTPQETQYF
TRBJ2-7 | NA | TRBV6-5 | TRBD1 | TGTGCCAGCAGTTATGCCCTACAGGGGCCAGGCGGCAGATCCTACGAGCAGTACTTC | CASSYALQGPGGRSYEQYF
TRBJ2-7 | NA | TRBV12-3/TRBV12-4 | NA | TGTGCCAGCAGTTCACCTCCAGGGGCCTACGAGCAGTACTTC | CASSSPPGAYEQYF
TRBJ1-2 | few | TRBV2 | NA | TGTGCCAGCAGTGCGAATACAGGGCTTGATGGCTACACCTTC | CASSANTGLDGYTF
TRBJ2-5 | NA | TRBV29-1 | TRBD2 | TGCAGCGAAAGACTAGCGGAGACCCAGTACTTC | CSERLAETQYF
TRBJ2-7 | NA | TRBV5-1 | NA | TGCGCCAGCAGCCACCCCAGGTCAGGGGCCCCCTACGAGCAGTACTTC | CASSHPRSGAPYEQYF
TRBJ2-1 | NA | TRBV24-1 | NA | TGTGCCACCAGTGATGTGGTGGAGCAGTTCTTC | CATSDVVEQFF
TRBJ2-4 | many | TRBV12-3/TRBV12-4 | NA | TGTGCCAGCACCACGCGGGGCATTCAGTACTTC | CASTTRGIQYF
TRBJ2-1 | few | TRBV3-1 | TRBD1 | TGTGCCAGCAGCCAAGCGTCGGGGGCCCCGGGACAGGACCCCAATGAGCAGTTCTTC | CASSQASGAPGQDPNEQFF
TRBJ2-7 | NA | TRBV20-1 | TRBD2 | TGCAGTGCTGGGACTAGCGGGAGTCATATCTCCGAGCAGTACTTC | CSAGTSGSHISEQYF
TRBJ2-3 | NA | TRBV6-2/TRBV6-3 | TRBD2 | TGTGCTAGCAGTTCCAGTAAGGCGGGGGGATTCACAGATACGCAGTATTTT | CASSSSKAGGFTDTQYF
TRBJ2-7 | many | TRBV29-1 | NA | TGCAGCGCGGGGACGGTCAGCTCCTACGAGCAGTACTTC | CSAGTVSSYEQYF
TRBJ2-3 | NA | TRBV7-8 | TRBD2 | TGTGCCAGCAGCTTAGTTACTAGCGGGAGGGCCGTAGATACGCAGTATTTT | CASSLVTSGRAVDTQYF
TRBJ2-1 | few | TRBV7-3 | TRBD1 | TGTGCCAGCAGCTTAAAAGGGGGCGATGAGCAGTTCTTC | CASSLKGGDEQFF
TRBJ1-1 | few | TRBV25-1 | NA | TGTGCCAGCAGTGAATTTGGGGGATTGAACACTGAAGCTTTCTTT | CASSEFGGLNTEAFF